Sequencing of this T cell receptor (beta chain) was carried out in a study of blood T cell repertoires in COVID-19. The CDR3 totals 15 residues. In germline, CDR1 is LGHNA, CDR2 YSLEER. V trimming: 1 base; J trimming: 6 bases; junction bases outside the gene matches: 3. Method: immunoSEQ multiplex PCR; TCRdb's copy keeps in-frame clones and lacks some. The profile shows 120,000 to 150,000 clones, 80% to 90% of them singletons. The chain combines TRBV4-3 with TRBJ2-1, with 10 bases that match TRBD2. The sequence came from a woman between 50 and 59 years old with active or convalescent COVID-19. The sample taken for sequencing was peripheral blood. The CDR3 region has the DNA TGCGCCAGCAGCCAAGCCCCTAGCGGGGGCAATGAGCAGTTCTTC. It specifies CASSQAPSGGNEQFF.